A selection of T cell receptor beta chains follows, all from one sample in a study of T cells in Graves' hyperthyroidism and ophthalmopathy. From the multiplex PCR reads, TCRdb called clonotypes with MiXCR, one entry per CDR3 protein. The table includes about 420,000 distinct CDR3 sequences, about 15% detected once. Sequenced material: blood. These receptors came from a young woman with Graves' hyperthyroidism. CDR3s include the opening cysteine and the closing phenylalanine or tryptophan. A D gene is named only where the DNA matches it firmly. Clone size is stated in some rows and not others, as once, few, many or a class when expanded.

V	size	J	D	CDR3	DNA
TRBV9	many	TRBJ2-7	TRBD2	CASSPSGGRYEQYF	TGTGCCAGCAGTCCTAGCGGGGGAAGATACGAGCAGTACTTC
TRBV12-3/TRBV12-4	NA	TRBJ2-1	NA	CASSILRSYNEQFF	TGTGCCAGCAGTATTCTACGCTCCTACAATGAGCAGTTCTTC
TRBV5-5	few	TRBJ2-3	NA	CASSLRRLTSSTDTQYF	TGTGCCAGCAGCTTGAGGCGCTTGACCTCTAGCACAGATACGCAGTATTTT
TRBV2	many	TRBJ2-1	NA	CASTPDNNEQFF	TGTGCCAGCACCCCGGATAACAATGAGCAGTTCTTC
TRBV11-3	NA	TRBJ2-3	NA	CASSLIVTDTQYF	TGTGCCAGTAGTCTCATCGTTACAGATACGCAGTATTTT
TRBV9	few	TRBJ2-7	TRBD1	CASSVGTGDNYEQYF	TGTGCCAGCAGCGTTGGGACAGGGGACAACTACGAGCAGTACTTC
TRBV6-2/TRBV6-3	many	TRBJ2-1	NA	CASSFGTIFEQFF	TGTGCCAGCAGTTTCGGTACGATCTTTGAGCAGTTCTTC
TRBV19	NA	TRBJ2-3	NA	CASSRQLGDTQYF	TGTGCCAGTAGCAGACAGTTAGGAGATACGCAGTATTTT
TRBV7-9	many	TRBJ2-1	NA	CASSLAGVASNEQFF	TGTGCCAGCAGCTTAGCGGGAGTAGCGAGCAATGAGCAGTTCTTC
TRBV18	few	TRBJ2-7	TRBD1	CASSPGGTGRNYEQYF	TGTGCCAGCTCACCGGGGGGGACAGGGAGAAACTACGAGCAGTACTTC
TRBV28	many	TRBJ2-1	NA	CASSWSGIVVVGQFF	TGTGCCAGCAGTTGGTCAGGGATCGTGGTCGTCGGGCAGTTCTTC
TRBV6-2/TRBV6-3	few	TRBJ1-2	TRBD1	CASRDRATYGYTF	TGTGCCAGCAGGGACAGGGCGACCTATGGCTACACCTTC
TRBV11-2	many	TRBJ1-5	NA	CASSATFNQPQHF	TGTGCCAGCAGCGCTACCTTCAATCAGCCCCAGCATTTT
TRBV20-1	many	TRBJ2-7	NA	CSAAELRDGHLYEQYF	TGCAGTGCTGCGGAGCTCAGGGACGGCCACCTCTACGAGCAGTACTTC
TRBV11-2	many	TRBJ1-6	NA	CASSLWGIANNSPLHF	TGTGCCAGCAGCTTATGGGGCATCGCTAACAATTCACCCCTCCACTTT
TRBV19	few	TRBJ1-5	NA	CASTTSGGFYQPQHF	TGTGCCAGTACCACCTCGGGGGGTTTCTATCAGCCCCAGCATTTT
TRBV6-6	many	TRBJ2-1	TRBD2	CASSYSRRGGNEQFF	TGTGCCAGCAGTTACTCGCGGCGGGGGGGCAATGAGCAGTTCTTC
TRBV19	few	TRBJ1-2	TRBD1	CASRRDSNYGYTF	TGTGCCAGTAGGCGGGACAGTAACTATGGCTACACCTTC
TRBV6-2/TRBV6-3	few	TRBJ1-1	NA	CASSSRFGTENTEAFF	TGTGCCAGCAGCTCCAGATTCGGGACGGAGAACACTGAAGCTTTCTTT
TRBV9	few	TRBJ1-2	TRBD1	CASRSWDREVYGYTF	TGTGCCAGCAGGAGCTGGGACAGGGAGGTTTATGGCTACACCTTC
TRBV9	NA	TRBJ2-7	TRBD1	CASSQGTEYEQHF	TGTGCCAGCAGCCAAGGGACAGAGTACGAGCAGCACTTC
TRBV7-9	many	TRBJ2-2	NA	CASSLAVGELFF	TGTGCCAGCAGCTTAGCAGTCGGGGAGCTGTTTTTT
TRBV2	many	TRBJ1-1	NA	CASSVVRVGNTEAFF	TGTGCCAGCAGTGTAGTGAGGGTGGGGAACACTGAAGCTTTCTTT
TRBV5-1	many	TRBJ1-4	TRBD1	CASSLAGGENEKLFF	TGCGCCAGCAGCTTGGCAGGGGGCGAGAATGAAAAACTGTTTTTT
TRBV6-2/TRBV6-3	many	TRBJ2-7	NA	CATRDTVFNEQYF	TGTGCCACCCGGGACACCGTGTTCAACGAGCAGTACTTC
TRBV10-3	many	TRBJ2-7	TRBD2	CAITSGRGGSYEQYF	TGTGCCATCACCTCCGGACGGGGGGGCTCCTACGAGCAGTACTTC
TRBV20-1	NA	TRBJ2-7	NA	CSESELEGFSYEQYF	TGCAGTGAGAGTGAATTGGAGGGATTCTCCTACGAGCAGTACTTC
TRBV7-9	many	TRBJ2-1	TRBD1	CASSLQGAGEQFF	TGTGCCAGCAGCTTACAGGGGGCGGGTGAGCAGTTCTTC
TRBV5-1	many	TRBJ2-3	NA	CASSLGSLSPADTQYF	TGCGCCAGCAGCTTGGGGTCTCTGAGCCCCGCAGATACGCAGTATTTT
TRBV7-9	NA	TRBJ1-1	NA	CASSLGGGEAEAFF	TGTGCCAGCAGCTTAGGTGGGGGCGAGGCTGAAGCTTTCTTT
TRBV12-3/TRBV12-4	NA	TRBJ2-7	TRBD2	CASSLVGSGRVYEQYF	TGTGCCAGCAGTTTAGTGGGTAGCGGGAGAGTCTACGAGCAGTACTTC
TRBV10-3	many	TRBJ1-5	NA	CAISESGNAQPQHF	TGTGCCATCAGTGAGTCTGGCAATGCTCAGCCCCAGCATTTT
TRBV28	many	TRBJ2-1	NA	CASSLPGKQFF	TGTGCCAGCAGTTTACCGGGGAAGCAGTTCTTC
TRBV2	many	TRBJ1-1	NA	CASGGAFSEAFF	TGTGCCAGCGGTGGGGCGTTCTCTGAAGCTTTCTTT
TRBV14	few	TRBJ2-1	NA	CASSPYSGDEQFF	TGTGCCAGCAGCCCCTACAGTGGGGATGAGCAGTTCTTC
TRBV2	many	TRBJ1-5	NA	CASRETSSSNQPQHF	TGTGCCAGCAGAGAGACTTCCTCGAGCAATCAGCCCCAGCATTTT
TRBV12-3/TRBV12-4	few	TRBJ2-3	NA	CASSLVSVDTQYF	TGTGCCAGCAGTTTAGTTAGCGTGGATACGCAGTATTTT
TRBV3-1	many	TRBJ1-2	TRBD1	CASSRPGTGAPYGYTF	TGTGCCAGCAGCCGGCCCGGGACAGGGGCTCCCTATGGCTACACCTTC
TRBV5-1	many	TRBJ2-7	NA	CASSLIEGGEQYF	TGCGCCAGCAGCTTGATTGAGGGAGGCGAGCAGTACTTC
TRBV20-1	NA	TRBJ1-6	TRBD1	CSARQGRSSYNSPLHF	TGCAGTGCAAGACAGGGCAGGAGCTCCTATAATTCACCCCTCCACTTT
TRBV7-8	once	TRBJ2-1	NA	CASSPVGGGARWGEQFF	TGTGCCAGCAGCCCCGTGGGGGGGGGGGCCCGGTGGGGTGAGCAGTTCTTC
TRBV7-2	NA	TRBJ1-4	TRBD1	CASTSDRANEKLFF	TGTGCCAGCACCTCGGACAGGGCTAATGAAAAACTGTTTTTT